A selection of T cell receptor beta chains follows, all from one sample in a study of CD8 T cells in ankylosing spondylitis. TCRdb re-derived calls from the 5' RACE reads in MiXCR, one entry per CDR3 protein. The sample lists some 150,000 distinct CDR3 sequences; approximately 10% were seen once. Sequenced sample: blood, either unsorted or a sorted T cell fraction (not recorded which). These receptors originate from a female donor with ankylosing spondylitis or in good health (not recorded which). CDR3s include the opening cysteine and the closing phenylalanine or tryptophan. Fields, in order: J gene, V gene, clone size, D gene, CDR3 protein, CDR3 DNA. D genes are given only for firm matches. Some rows have no size entry. The others give once, few or many, or a class for an expanded clone.

J: TRBJ1-2; V: TRBV2; size: many; D: NA; CDR3: CASRKEDYGYTF; DNA: TGTGCCAGCAGGAAGGAGGACTATGGCTACACCTTC
J: TRBJ2-1; V: TRBV19; size: many; D: NA; CDR3: CASSIVEGNEQFF; DNA: TGTGCCAGTAGTATAGTGGAGGGCAATGAGCAGTTCTTC
J: TRBJ2-7; V: TRBV20-1; size: NA; D: TRBD2; CDR3: CSAGTGTTIYEQYF; DNA: TGCAGTGCTGGAACCGGGACTACCATTTACGAGCAGTACTTC
J: TRBJ1-2; V: TRBV24-1; size: few; D: NA; CDR3: CATTPEAGRGYTF; DNA: TGTGCCACCACCCCGGAGGCAGGGCGAGGCTACACCTTC
J: TRBJ1-1; V: TRBV12-3/TRBV12-4; size: NA; D: NA; CDR3: CASSTGPSTEAFF; DNA: TGTGCCAGCAGTACAGGGCCCAGCACTGAAGCTTTCTTT
J: TRBJ2-2; V: TRBV5-1; size: many; D: TRBD2; CDR3: CASRFSGGNTGELFF; DNA: TGCGCCAGCAGGTTTAGCGGGGGAAACACCGGGGAGCTGTTTTTT
J: TRBJ1-5; V: TRBV10-3; size: NA; D: NA; CDR3: CAISESGWPQHF; DNA: TGTGCTATCAGTGAGTCGGGATGGCCCCAGCATTTT
J: TRBJ2-7; V: TRBV3-1; size: few; D: NA; CDR3: CASSQAPREQYF; DNA: TGTGCCAGCAGCCAAGCCCCGCGGGAGCAGTACTTC
J: TRBJ1-2; V: TRBV7-8; size: many; D: NA; CDR3: CASSAGGAGDNYGYTF; DNA: TGTGCCAGCAGTGCGGGTGGGGCAGGGGATAACTATGGCTACACCTTC
J: TRBJ2-2; V: TRBV5-7; size: many; D: TRBD1; CDR3: CASSSGTGGSGELFF; DNA: TGTGCCAGCAGCTCCGGGACAGGGGGTTCCGGGGAGCTGTTTTTT
J: TRBJ1-1; V: TRBV29-1; size: NA; D: NA; CDR3: CSVKHRQLMNTEAFF; DNA: TGCAGCGTGAAACATCGACAGCTTATGAACACTGAAGCTTTCTTT
J: TRBJ1-2; V: TRBV7-9; size: many; D: NA; CDR3: CASSPAHREGYTF; DNA: TGTGCCAGCAGCCCCGCCCATCGGGAGGGCTACACCTTC
J: TRBJ1-2; V: TRBV29-1; size: many; D: NA; CDR3: CSGLQAKIGYTF; DNA: TGCAGCGGATTACAGGCTAAAATAGGCTACACCTTC
J: TRBJ1-4; V: TRBV4-2; size: NA; D: NA; CDR3: CASSQEVLEKLFF; DNA: TGTGCCAGCAGCCAAGAGGTACTCGAAAAACTGTTTTTT
J: TRBJ2-7; V: TRBV6-1; size: NA; D: NA; CDR3: CASLKPGGRSYEQYF; DNA: TGTGCCAGCTTAAAGCCAGGCGGAAGGTCCTACGAGCAGTACTTC
J: TRBJ2-1; V: TRBV10-3; size: many; D: NA; CDR3: CAISVKSSYNEQFF; DNA: TGTGCCATCAGTGTCAAGAGCTCCTACAATGAGCAGTTCTTC
J: TRBJ1-1; V: TRBV7-2; size: many; D: NA; CDR3: CASSLGSMDTEAFF; DNA: TGTGCCAGCAGCTTAGGCTCCATGGACACTGAAGCTTTCTTT
J: TRBJ2-7; V: TRBV11-2; size: NA; D: NA; CDR3: CASSFIPTYEQYF; DNA: TGTGCCAGCAGCTTTATCCCAACCTACGAGCAGTACTTC
J: TRBJ1-2; V: TRBV4-1; size: many; D: NA; CDR3: CASSQGTALYGYTF; DNA: TGCGCCAGCAGCCAAGGGACAGCCCTCTATGGCTACACCTTC
J: TRBJ1-4; V: TRBV9; size: many; D: TRBD1; CDR3: CASSVGGGETNEKLFF; DNA: TGTGCCAGCAGCGTCGGAGGGGGCGAGACTAATGAAAAACTGTTTTTT
J: TRBJ1-5; V: TRBV20-1; size: few; D: NA; CDR3: CSARDRYSYSNQPQHF; DNA: TGCAGTGCTAGGGACCGATACTCATATAGCAATCAGCCCCAGCATTTT
J: TRBJ2-2; V: TRBV20-1; size: many; D: NA; CDR3: CSASRNSQSGELFF; DNA: TGCAGTGCTAGTAGGAATAGTCAGTCCGGGGAGCTGTTTTTT